This T cell receptor (beta chain) was identified during a study of graft-versus-host responses after intestinal transplantation. Overall study findings and caveats: Some GvH clones were seen earlier in gut or blood, suggesting intestinal origin.

To note about this clone: Its specificity is not known.

Clones were sequenced by immunoSEQ multiplex PCR, and TCRdb holds only the in-frame ones, with some missing. The sample records over 75,000 clones, roughly nine tenths being singletons. With 3 bases removed from V and 5 bases from J, the gap between germline ends came to 13 bases. This CDR3 is built from 14 residues. Germline CDR1 SGHDN, CDR2 FVKESK. The chain joins TRBV14 to TRBJ1-1, with D tentatively TRBD1 (6 bases). The receptor was derived from a human donor who received an intestinal transplant. The sequenced sample was unstimulated CD4+ T cells sorted from spleen or lymph node cells, obtained before intestinal transplant. Here the CDR3 DNA reads TGTGCCAGCAGCCATATAGGGGGAAATACTGAAGCTTTCTTT. It codes for CASSHIGGNTEAFF.